Following are 2 T cell receptor beta chains from one sample sequenced in a study of OX40 agonist ivuxolimab in advanced cancers. Only in-frame clones appear in the TCRdb table, and some are missing; sequencing was by immunoSEQ multiplex PCR. The table has roughly 75,000 clones, 70% to 90% seen once. The sequencing here drew on CD4+ or CD8+ T cells sorted from blood, taken in a trial of the OX40 agonist ivuxolimab. The receptor set was obtained from an adult with an advanced solid tumor such as melanoma, head and neck, liver or kidney cancer.

This clone was counted many times. The genes are TRBV6-5 and TRBJ1-2, with D possibly TRBD1 on 6 matching bases. The CDR3 contains 14 residues. Germline V gene sequence: CDR1 MNHEY, CDR2 SVGAGI. V gave up 6 bases and J gave up 0 bases, with 11 bases separating them. In DNA form, the CDR3 reads TGTGCCAGCAGAAACAGGGATTCTAACTATGGCTACACCTTC. Protein: CASRNRDSNYGYTF.

CDR3 DNA: TGTGCCAGCAGCGGGGGACAGGGGGGTGAAGCTTTCTTT. Translation: CASSGGQGGEAFF. This chain connects TRBV9 to TRBJ1-1, with 11 nucleotides matching TRBD1. Looked up from germline, CDR1 is SGDLS and CDR2 is YYNGEE. CDR3 length equals 13 residues. J was trimmed by 7 bases and V by 3 bases; bases with no gene match: 2.